This T cell receptor (beta chain) was identified in a study of T cells expressing NK-cell markers. Overall study findings and caveats: Dominant NKG2C+ clonotype frequencies of 1.0-7.0% of CD8+ T cells were measured in a handful of donors. It was still unclear whether expanded NKG2C+ T cell clones were HCMV specific.

As for this clonotype: The antigen is unknown.

Reprocessing the 5' RACE reads, TCRdb reports a single entry for every CDR3 protein and omits DNA. The specimen's table records a few hundred thousand distinct CDR3 sequences. The V gene's germline CDR1 is MNHEY and CDR2 SVGAGI. This CDR3 region has 17 residues. This clonotype was sampled from a man aged 18 to 30 in good health. Sequenced material: blood T cells: a sorted CD56 or NKG2C T cell subset, CD4+ or CD8+ T cells, or bulk PBMC T cells (not recorded which). The V and J genes are TRBV6-5 and TRBJ1-6; TCRdb names TRBD1, which stays unverified in the absence of DNA. This chain's CDR3 is CASSYSPGRHTNSPLHF.